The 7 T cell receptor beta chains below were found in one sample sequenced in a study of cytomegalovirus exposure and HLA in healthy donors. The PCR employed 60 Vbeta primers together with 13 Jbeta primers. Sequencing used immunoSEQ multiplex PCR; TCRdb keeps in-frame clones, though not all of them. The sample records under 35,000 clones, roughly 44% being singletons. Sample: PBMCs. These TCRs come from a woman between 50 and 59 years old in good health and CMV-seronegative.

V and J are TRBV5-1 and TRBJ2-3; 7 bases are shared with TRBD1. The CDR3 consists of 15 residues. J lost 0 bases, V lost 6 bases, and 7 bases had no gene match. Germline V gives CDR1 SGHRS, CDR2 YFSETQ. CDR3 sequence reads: CASTRDSPSTDTQYF. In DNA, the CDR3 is TGCGCCAGCACCCGGGACAGCCCTAGCACAGATACGCAGTATTTT.

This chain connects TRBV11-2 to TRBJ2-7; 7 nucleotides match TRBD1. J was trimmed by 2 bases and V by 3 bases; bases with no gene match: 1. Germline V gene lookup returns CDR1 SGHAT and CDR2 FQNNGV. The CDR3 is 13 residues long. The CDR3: CASSLGQTYEQYF. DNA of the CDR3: TGTGCCAGCAGCTTGGGACAGACCTACGAGCAGTACTTC.

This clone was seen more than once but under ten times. The CDR3 sequence is CASSARDRDITDTQYF. CDR3 nucleotide sequence: TGTGCCAGCAGCGCGCGAGACAGGGACATAACAGATACGCAGTATTTT. The chain has TRBV13 and TRBJ2-3; 7 bases are a match to TRBD1. In germline, CDR1 is PRHDT, CDR2 FYEKMQ (reference sequence). With V trimmed by 5 bases and J by 3 bases, 11 bases remained unmatched. This CDR3 region has 16 residues.

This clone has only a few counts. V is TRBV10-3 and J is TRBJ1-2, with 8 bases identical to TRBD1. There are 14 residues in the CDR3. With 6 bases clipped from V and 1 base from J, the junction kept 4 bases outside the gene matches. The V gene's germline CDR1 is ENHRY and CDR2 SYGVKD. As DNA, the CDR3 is TGTGCCATCAGCACCGGACAGGGTAACTATGGCTACACCTTC. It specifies CAISTGQGNYGYTF.

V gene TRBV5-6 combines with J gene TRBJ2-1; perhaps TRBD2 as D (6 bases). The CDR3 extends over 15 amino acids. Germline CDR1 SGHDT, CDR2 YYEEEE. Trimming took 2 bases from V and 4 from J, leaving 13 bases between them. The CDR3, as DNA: TGTGCCAGCAGCTTTTGGATTAGCGGTTACAATGAGCAGTTCTTC. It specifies CASSFWISGYNEQFF.

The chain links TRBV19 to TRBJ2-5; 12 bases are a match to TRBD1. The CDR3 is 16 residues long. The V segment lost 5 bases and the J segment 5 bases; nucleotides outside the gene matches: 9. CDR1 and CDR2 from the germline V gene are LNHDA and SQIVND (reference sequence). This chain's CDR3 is CASSLVGQGAYETQYF. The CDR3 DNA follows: TGTGCCAGTAGTCTCGTGGGACAGGGGGCCTATGAGACCCAGTACTTC.

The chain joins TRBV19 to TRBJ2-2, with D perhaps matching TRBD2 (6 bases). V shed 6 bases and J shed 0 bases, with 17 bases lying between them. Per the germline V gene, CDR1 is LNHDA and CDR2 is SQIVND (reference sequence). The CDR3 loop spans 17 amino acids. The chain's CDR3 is CASRTGRGTSNTGELFF. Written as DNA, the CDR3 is TGTGCCAGTAGGACGGGGCGGGGCACCTCGAACACCGGGGAGCTGTTTTTT. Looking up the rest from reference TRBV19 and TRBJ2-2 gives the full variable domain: DGGITQSPKYLFRKEGQNVTLSCEQNLNHDAMYWYRQDPGQGLRLIYYSQIVNDFQKGDIAEGYSVSREKKESFPLTVTSAQKNPTAFYLCASRTGRGTSNTGELFFGEGSRLTVL.